The present entry profiles one T cell receptor beta chain with its context. These data are taken from a study of blood T cell repertoires in COVID-19. The overall study: Samples taken during acute and convalescent COVID-19 were collected in the United States, Italy and Spain. The cDNA or gDNA used as material had been derived from T cells, B-cell-depleted T cells, or PBMCs.

Per the authors' pipeline: The assay estimated nucleated cells by amplifying reference gene primers. Data came from immunoSEQ multiplex PCR; TCRdb stores just in-frame clones and leaves some out. V and J calls and clone size are as listed in that table; D and trimming were resolved from the DNA. The sample records about 78,000 clones, 87% being singletons. The V end lost 3 bases, the J end lost 8 bases, and 4 bases lay between the germline ends. The germline V gene has CDR1 GTSNPN and CDR2 SVGIG (reference sequence). This CDR3 contains 9 residues. Input material: peripheral blood. The chain combines TRBV30 with TRBJ1-1; D not certain. The sequence was collected from a woman older than 75 with active or convalescent COVID-19. The CDR3 nucleotides are TGTGCCTGGAGCACAGAAGCTTTCTTT. This gives the protein CAWSTEAFF.